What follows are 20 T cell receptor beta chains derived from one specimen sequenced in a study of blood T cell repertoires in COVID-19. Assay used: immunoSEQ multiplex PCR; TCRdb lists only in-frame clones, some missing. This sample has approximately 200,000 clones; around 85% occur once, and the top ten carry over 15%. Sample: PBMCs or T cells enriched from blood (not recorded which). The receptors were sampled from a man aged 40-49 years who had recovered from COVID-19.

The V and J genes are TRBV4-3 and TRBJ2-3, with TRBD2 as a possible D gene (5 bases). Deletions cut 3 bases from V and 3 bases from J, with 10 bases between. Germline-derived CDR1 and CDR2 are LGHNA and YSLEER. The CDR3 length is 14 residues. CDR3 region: CASSQGAATDTQYF. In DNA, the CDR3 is TGCGCCAGCAGCCAGGGAGCGGCGACAGATACGCAGTATTTT.

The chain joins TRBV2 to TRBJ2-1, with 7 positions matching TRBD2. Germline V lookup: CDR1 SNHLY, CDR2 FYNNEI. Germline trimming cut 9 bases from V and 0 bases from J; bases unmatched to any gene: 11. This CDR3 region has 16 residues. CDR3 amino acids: CASSVGGSISYNEQFF. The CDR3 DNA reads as TGTGCCAGTTCCGTCGGCGGGAGTATCTCCTACAATGAGCAGTTCTTC. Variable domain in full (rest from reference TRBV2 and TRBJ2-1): EPEVTQTPSHQVTQMGQEVILRCVPISNHLYFYWYRQILGQKVEFLVSFYNNEISEKSEIFDDQFSVERPDGSNFTLKIRSTKLEDSAMYFCASSVGGSISYNEQFFGPGTRLTVL.

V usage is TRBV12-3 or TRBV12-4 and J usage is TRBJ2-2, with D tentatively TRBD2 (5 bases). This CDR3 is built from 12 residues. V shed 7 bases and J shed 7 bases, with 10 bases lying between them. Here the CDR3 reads CASTPGNGELFF. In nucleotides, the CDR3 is TGTGCCAGCACCCCGGGAAACGGGGAGCTGTTTTTT.

The CDR3 here is CAISGQHGGAYNSPLHF. The DNA of the CDR3 is TGTGCCATCAGTGGCCAGCACGGGGGGGCCTATAATTCACCCCTCCACTTT. The chain couples TRBV10-3 to TRBJ1-6, with a weak D call TRBD1 (5 bases). Germline V gene lookup returns CDR1 ENHRY and CDR2 SYGVKD. The CDR3 extends over 17 amino acids. The V and J ends lost 4 bases and 2 bases respectively, with 15 bases between them.

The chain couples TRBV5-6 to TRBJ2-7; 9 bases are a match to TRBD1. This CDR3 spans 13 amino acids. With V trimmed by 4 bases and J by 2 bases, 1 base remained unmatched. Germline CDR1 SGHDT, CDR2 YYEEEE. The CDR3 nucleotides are TGTGCCAGCAGCAGGACAGGGGCCTACGAGCAGTACTTC. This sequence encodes CASSRTGAYEQYF.

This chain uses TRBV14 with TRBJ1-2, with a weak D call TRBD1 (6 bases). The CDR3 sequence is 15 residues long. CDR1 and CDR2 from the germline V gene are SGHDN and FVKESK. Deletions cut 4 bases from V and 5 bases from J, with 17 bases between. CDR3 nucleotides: TGTGCCAGCAGCCGGGTTTCGGGACAAGAATATGGCTACACCTTC. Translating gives CASSRVSGQEYGYTF.

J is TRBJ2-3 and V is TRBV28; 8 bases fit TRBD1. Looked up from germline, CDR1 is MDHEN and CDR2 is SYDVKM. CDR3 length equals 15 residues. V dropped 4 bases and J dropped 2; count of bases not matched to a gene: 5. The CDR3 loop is CASSSGTGYTDTQYF. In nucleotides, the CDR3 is TGTGCCAGCAGTTCCGGGACAGGCTACACAGATACGCAGTATTTT. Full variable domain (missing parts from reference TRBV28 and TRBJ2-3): DVKVTQSSRYLVKRTGEKVFLECVQDMDHENMFWYRQDPGLGLRLIYFSYDVKMKEKGDIPEGYSVSREKKERFSLILESASTNQTSMYLCASSSGTGYTDTQYFGPGTRLTVL.

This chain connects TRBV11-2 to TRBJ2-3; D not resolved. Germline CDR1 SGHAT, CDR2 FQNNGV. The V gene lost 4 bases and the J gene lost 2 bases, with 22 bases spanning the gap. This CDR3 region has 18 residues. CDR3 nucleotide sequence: TGTGCCAGCAGCTCCGCCAAATTGCTACCAACCTACACAGATACGCAGTATTTT. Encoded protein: CASSSAKLLPTYTDTQYF. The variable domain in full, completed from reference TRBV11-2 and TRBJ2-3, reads EAGVAQSPRYKIIEKRQSVAFWCNPISGHATLYWYQQILGQGPKLLIQFQNNGVVDDSQLPKDRFSAERLKGVDSTLKIQPAKLEDSAVYLCASSSAKLLPTYTDTQYFGPGTRLTVL.

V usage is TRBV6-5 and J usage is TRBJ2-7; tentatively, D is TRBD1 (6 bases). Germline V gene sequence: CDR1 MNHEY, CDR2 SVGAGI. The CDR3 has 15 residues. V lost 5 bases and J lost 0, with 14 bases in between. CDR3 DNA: TGTGCCAGCAGTCCCGGACAGTGGAGCTCCTACGAGCAGTACTTC. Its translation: CASSPGQWSSYEQYF.

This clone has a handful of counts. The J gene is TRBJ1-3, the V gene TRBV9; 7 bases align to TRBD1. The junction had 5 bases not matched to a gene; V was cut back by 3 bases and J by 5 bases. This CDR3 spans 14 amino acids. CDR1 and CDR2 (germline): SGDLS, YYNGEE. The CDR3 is CASSEGAARNTIYF. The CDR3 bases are TGTGCCAGCAGCGAGGGGGCAGCTCGAAACACCATATATTTT.

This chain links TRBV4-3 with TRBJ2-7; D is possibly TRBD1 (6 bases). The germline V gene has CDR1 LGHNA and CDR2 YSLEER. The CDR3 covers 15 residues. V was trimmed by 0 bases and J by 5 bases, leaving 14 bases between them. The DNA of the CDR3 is TGCGCCAGCAGCCAAGATTACAGGGCGGGCCACGAGCAGTACTTC. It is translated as CASSQDYRAGHEQYF.

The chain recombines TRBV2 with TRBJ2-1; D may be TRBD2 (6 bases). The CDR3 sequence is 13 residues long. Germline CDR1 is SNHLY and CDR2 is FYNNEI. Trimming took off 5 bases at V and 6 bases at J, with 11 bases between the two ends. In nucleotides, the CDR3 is TGTGCCAGCAGTTTCGGGGGTCGCAATGAGCAGTTCTTC. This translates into CASSFGGRNEQFF.

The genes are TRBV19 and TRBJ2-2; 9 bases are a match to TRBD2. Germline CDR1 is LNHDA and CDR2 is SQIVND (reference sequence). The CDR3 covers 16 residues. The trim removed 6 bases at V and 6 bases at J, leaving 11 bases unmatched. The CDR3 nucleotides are TGTGCCAGTAGAGACCAGACTAGCGGAGGGGCCGGGGAGCTGTTTTTT. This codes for CASRDQTSGGAGELFF.

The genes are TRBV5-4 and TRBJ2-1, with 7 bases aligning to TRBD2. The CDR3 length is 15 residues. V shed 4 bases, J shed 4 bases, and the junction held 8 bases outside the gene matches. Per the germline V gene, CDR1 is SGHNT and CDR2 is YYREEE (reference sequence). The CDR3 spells CASSDGLGRYNEQFF. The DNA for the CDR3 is TGTGCCAGCAGCGACGGACTAGGGCGATACAATGAGCAGTTCTTC.

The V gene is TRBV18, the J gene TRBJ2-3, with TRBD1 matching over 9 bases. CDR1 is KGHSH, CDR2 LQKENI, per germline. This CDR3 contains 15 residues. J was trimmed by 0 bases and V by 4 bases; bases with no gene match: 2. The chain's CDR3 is CASSLQGASTDTQYF. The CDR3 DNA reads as TGTGCCAGCTCACTACAGGGGGCTAGCACAGATACGCAGTATTTT.

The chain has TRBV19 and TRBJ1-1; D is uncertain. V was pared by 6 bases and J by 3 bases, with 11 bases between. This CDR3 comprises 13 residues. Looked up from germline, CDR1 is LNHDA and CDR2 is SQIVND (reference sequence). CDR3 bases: TGTGCCAGTAGAACCGAGGCAGACACTGAAGCTTTCTTT. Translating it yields CASRTEADTEAFF.

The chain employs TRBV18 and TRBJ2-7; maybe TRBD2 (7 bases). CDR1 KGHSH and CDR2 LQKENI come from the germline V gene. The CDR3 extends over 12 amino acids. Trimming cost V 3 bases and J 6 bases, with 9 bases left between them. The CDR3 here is CASSPGGREQYF. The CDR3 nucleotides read TGTGCCAGCTCACCGGGGGGGCGCGAGCAGTACTTC.

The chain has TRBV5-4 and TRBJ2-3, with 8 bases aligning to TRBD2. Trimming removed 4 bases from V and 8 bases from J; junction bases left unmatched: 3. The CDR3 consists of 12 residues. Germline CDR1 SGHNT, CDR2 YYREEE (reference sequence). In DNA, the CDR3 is TGTGCCAGCAGCCCAAGCGGGGGTACGCAGTATTTT. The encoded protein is CASSPSGGTQYF.

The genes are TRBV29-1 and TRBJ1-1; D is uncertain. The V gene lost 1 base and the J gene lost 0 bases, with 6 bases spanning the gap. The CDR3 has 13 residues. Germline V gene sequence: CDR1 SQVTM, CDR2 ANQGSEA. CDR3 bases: TGCAGCGTTGAAGGGCAACTGAACACTGAAGCTTTCTTT. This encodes CSVEGQLNTEAFF.

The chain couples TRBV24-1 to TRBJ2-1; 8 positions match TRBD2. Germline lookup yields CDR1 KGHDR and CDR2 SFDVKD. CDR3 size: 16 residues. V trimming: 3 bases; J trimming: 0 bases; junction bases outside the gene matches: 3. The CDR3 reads CATSDVAGSSYNEQFF. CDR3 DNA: TGTGCCACCAGTGATGTAGCGGGAAGCTCCTACAATGAGCAGTTCTTC.